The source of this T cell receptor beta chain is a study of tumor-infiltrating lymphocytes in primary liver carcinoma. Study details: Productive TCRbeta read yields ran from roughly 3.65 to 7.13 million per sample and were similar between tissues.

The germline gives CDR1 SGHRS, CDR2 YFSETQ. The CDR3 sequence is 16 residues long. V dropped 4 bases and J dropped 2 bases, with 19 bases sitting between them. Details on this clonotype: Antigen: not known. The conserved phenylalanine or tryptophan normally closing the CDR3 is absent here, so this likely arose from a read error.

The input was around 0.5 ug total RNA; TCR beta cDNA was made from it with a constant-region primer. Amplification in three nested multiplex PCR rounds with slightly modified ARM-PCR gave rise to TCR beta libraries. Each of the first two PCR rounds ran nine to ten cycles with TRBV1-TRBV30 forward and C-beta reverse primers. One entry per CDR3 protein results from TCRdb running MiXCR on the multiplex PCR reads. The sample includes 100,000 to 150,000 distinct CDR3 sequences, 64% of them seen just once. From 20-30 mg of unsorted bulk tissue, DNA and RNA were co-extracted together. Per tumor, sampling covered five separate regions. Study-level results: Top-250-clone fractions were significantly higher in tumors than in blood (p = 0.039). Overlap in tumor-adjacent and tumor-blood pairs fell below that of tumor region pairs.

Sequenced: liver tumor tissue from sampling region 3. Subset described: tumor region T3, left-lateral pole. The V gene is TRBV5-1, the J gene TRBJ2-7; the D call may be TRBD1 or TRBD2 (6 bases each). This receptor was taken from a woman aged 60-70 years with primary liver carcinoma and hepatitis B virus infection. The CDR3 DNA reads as TGCGCCAGCAGCCCAACTAGGGGGGCCCATACCTACGAGCAGTACCTC. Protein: CASSPTRGAHTYEQYL.